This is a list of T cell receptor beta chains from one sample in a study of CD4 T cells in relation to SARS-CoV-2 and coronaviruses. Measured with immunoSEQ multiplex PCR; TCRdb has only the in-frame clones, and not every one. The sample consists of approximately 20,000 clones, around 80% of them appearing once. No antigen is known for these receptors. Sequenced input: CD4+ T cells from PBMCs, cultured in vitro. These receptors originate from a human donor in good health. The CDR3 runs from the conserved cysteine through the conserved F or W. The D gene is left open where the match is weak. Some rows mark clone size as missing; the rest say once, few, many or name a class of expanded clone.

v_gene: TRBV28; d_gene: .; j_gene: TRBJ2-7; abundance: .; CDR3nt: TGTGCCAGCGTCAGTGGGACCCCGGCCCACGAGCAGTACTTC; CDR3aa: CASVSGTPAHEQYF
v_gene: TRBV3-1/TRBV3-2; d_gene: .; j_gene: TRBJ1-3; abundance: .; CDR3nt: TGTGCCAGCAGCCCCCACGGGTCGGGAAACACCATATATTTT; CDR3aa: CASSPHGSGNTIYF
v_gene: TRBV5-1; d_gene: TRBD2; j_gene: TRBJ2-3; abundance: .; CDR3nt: TGCGCCAGCAGCTTTAGCGGGGGCACAGATACGCAGTATTTT; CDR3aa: CASSFSGGTDTQYF
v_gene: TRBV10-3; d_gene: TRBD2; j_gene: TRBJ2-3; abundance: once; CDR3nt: TGTGCCATCAATGAACGGGGGGGCGATGGAGATACGCAGTATTTT; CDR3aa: CAINERGGDGDTQYF
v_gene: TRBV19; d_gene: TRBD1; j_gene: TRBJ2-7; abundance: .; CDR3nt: TGTGCCAGTAGTGTGACAGGGGCGGAGTCCTACGAGCAGTACTTC; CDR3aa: CASSVTGAESYEQYF
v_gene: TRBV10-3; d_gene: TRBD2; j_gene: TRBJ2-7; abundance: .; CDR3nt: TGTGCCATACAGAGACTAGCGGGAGGGTACGAGCAGTACTTC; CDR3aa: CAIQRLAGGYEQYF
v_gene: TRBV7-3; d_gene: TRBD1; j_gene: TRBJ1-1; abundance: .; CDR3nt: TGTGCCAGCAAAGCAGGACAGGGAAACACTGAAGCTTTCTTT; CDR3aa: CASKAGQGNTEAFF
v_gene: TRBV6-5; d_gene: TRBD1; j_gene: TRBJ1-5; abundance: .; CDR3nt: TGTGCCAGCAGAGGACAGGGGTATGGTCAGCCCCAGCATTTT; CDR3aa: CASRGQGYGQPQHF
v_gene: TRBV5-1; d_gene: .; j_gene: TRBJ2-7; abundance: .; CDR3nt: TGCGCCAGCAGCCCGGGGGCGTACCCCTACGAGCAGTACTTC; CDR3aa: CASSPGAYPYEQYF
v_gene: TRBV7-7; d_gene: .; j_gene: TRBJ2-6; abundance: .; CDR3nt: TGTGCTATCATTAGCAACAGGGAAAGCTCTGGGGCCAACGTCCTGACTTTC; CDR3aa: CAIISNRESSGANVLTF
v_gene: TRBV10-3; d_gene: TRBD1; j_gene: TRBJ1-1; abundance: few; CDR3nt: TGTGCCATCAGACGGTCAGGGGGCACTGAAGCTTTCTTT; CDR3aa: CAIRRSGGTEAFF
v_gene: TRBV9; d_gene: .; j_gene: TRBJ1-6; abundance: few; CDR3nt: TGTGCCAGCAGCAGGGAAAATTCACCCCTCCACTTT; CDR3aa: CASSRENSPLHF
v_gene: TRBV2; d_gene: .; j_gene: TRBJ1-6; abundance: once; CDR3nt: TGTGCCAGCAGTCTGTCCTATAATTCACCCCTCCACTTT; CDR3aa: CASSLSYNSPLHF
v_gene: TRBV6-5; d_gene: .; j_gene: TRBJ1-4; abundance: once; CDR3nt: TGTGCCAGCAGTTCCCCAACTAATGAAAAACTGTTTTTT; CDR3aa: CASSSPTNEKLFF
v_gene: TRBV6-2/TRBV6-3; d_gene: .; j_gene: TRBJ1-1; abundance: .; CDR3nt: TGTGCCAGCAGTGACTCCTCGGGGGGGAACACTGAAGCTTTCTTT; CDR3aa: CASSDSSGGNTEAFF
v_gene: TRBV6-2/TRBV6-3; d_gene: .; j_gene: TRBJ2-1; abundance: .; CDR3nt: TGTGCCAGCAGTCCCCCCTCCTACAATGAGCAGTTCTTC; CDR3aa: CASSPPSYNEQFF
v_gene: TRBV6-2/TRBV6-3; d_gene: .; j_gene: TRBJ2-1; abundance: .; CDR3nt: TGTGCCAGCAGTTTGGGAGCGGGGCAAGGGGGCCAGTTCTTC; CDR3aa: CASSLGAGQGGQFF
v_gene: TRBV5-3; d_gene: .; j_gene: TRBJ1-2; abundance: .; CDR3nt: TGTGCCAGAAGCTTGCTGGGGACGGGGGGAGCATTTGGCTACACCTTC; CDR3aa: CARSLLGTGGAFGYTF
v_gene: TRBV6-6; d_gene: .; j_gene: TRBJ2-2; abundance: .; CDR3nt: TGTGCCAGCAGTCCGCCTCTAGGGGAGCTGTTTTTT; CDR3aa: CASSPPLGELFF
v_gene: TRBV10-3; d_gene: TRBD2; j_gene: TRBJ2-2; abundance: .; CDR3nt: TGTGCCATCAACCTAGCGGGGCCGAACACCGGGGAGCTGTTTTTT; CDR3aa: CAINLAGPNTGELFF
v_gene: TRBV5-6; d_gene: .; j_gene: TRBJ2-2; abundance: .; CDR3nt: TGTGCCAGCAGCCGAGGGGGTGGGGGTTCGAACACCGGGGAGCTGTTTTTT; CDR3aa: CASSRGGGGSNTGELFF
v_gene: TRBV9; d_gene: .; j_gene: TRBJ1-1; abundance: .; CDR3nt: TGTGCCAGCAGCTCCGGGACGGGTGAAGCTTTCTTT; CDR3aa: CASSSGTGEAFF
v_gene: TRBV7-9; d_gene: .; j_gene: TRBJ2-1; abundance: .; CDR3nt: TGTGCCAGCAGTGCGCTATGGGATGAGCAGTTCTTC; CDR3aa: CASSALWDEQFF
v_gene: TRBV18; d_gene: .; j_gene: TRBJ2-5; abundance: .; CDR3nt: TGTGCCAGCTCACCAGGGACTGGCTGGGAGACCCAGTACTTC; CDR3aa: CASSPGTGWETQYF
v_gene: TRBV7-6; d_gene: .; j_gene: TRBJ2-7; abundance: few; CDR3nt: TGTGCCAGCAGCGCCACCCAAGGGGGCGGGAGTATGTACGAGCAGTACTTC; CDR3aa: CASSATQGGGSMYEQYF
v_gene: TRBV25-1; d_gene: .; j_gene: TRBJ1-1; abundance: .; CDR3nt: TGTGCCAGCAGTGAATCCGACAAACTGGCTGAAGCTTTCTTT; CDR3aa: CASSESDKLAEAFF
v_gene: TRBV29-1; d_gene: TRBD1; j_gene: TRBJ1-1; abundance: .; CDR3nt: TGCAGCGCTCGCCGGGACAGGGGGGTAACTGAAGCTTTCTTT; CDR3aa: CSARRDRGVTEAFF
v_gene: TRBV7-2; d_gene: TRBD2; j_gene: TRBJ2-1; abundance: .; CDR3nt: TGTGCCAGCAGCTTAAGGACTAGCGGGAGAGGCAATGAGCAGTTCTTC; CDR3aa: CASSLRTSGRGNEQFF
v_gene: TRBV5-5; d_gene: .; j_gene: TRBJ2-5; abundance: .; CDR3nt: TGTGCCAGCAGCTTGCAGGCGGGAGAGACCCAGTACTTC; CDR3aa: CASSLQAGETQYF
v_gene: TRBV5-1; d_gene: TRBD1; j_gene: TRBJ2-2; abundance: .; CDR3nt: TGCGCCAGCAGCCCCCGGGACAGGGTGAACACCGGGGAGCTGTTTTTT; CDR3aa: CASSPRDRVNTGELFF
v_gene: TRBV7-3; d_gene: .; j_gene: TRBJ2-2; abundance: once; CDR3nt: TGTGCCAGCAGCCCCCAGCCAGGAGCGAACACCGGGGAGCTGTTTTTT; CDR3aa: CASSPQPGANTGELFF
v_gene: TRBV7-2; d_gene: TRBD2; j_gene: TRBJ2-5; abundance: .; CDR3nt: TGTGCCAGCAGCTTTCCAGGAACTAGCGGGGGGACTCAAGAGACCCAGTACTTC; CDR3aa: CASSFPGTSGGTQETQYF
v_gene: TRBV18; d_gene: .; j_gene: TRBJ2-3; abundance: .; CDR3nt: TGTGCCAGCTCACCACCCGACGGACGGGATACGCAGTATTTT; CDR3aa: CASSPPDGRDTQYF
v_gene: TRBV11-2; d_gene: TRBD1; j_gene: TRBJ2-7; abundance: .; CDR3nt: TGTGCCAGCAGCTTAATTCCCTTGGACAGGGGGTACGAGCAGTACTTC; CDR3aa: CASSLIPLDRGYEQYF
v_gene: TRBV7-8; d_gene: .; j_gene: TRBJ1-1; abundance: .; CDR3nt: TGTGCCAGCAGCTTAGTCGCGTCGAACACTGAAGCTTTCTTT; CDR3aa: CASSLVASNTEAFF
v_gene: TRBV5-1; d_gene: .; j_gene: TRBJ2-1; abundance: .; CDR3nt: TGCGCCAGCAGCTTGGGAGTAGCCGGCAAGAACAATGAGCAGTTCTTC; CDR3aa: CASSLGVAGKNNEQFF
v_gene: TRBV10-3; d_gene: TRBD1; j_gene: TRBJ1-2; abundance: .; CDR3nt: TGTGCCATCAGTGACTCGGAGGGGGCAAGAGGCTACACCTTC; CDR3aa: CAISDSEGARGYTF
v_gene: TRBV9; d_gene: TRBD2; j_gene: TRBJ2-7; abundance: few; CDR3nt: TGTGCCAGCAGCGTAGGCGCTAGCGGGAGCGGGCAGTACTTC; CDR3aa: CASSVGASGSGQYF
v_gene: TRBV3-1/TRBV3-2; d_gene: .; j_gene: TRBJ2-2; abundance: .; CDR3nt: TGTGCCAGCAGCCACCGCCCGGGGGCAGGGTGGACCGGGGAGCTGTTTTTT; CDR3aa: CASSHRPGAGWTGELFF
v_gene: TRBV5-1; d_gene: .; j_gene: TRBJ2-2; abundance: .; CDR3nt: TGCGCCAGCAGCCCCACCCATCCGGGACAAAACGGGGAGCTGTTTTTT; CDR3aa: CASSPTHPGQNGELFF
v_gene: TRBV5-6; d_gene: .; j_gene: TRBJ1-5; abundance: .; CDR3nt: TGTGCCAGCAGCTCGCTTTATCCGGGGAGCGTCAATCAGCCCCAGCATTTT; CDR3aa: CASSSLYPGSVNQPQHF
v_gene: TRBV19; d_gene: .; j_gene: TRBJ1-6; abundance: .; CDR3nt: TGTGCCAGTAGTATAGATGAGGCTTCACCCCTCCACTTT; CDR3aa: CASSIDEASPLHF
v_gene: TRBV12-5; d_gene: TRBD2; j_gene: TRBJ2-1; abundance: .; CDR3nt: TGTGCTAGTGGTTTGGTACGGACAGGAATATTCGGGACTAGCACGATAAGGCTCTACAATGAGCAGTTCTTC; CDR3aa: CASGLVRTGIFGTSTIRLYNEQFF
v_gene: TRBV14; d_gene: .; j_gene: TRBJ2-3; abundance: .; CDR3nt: TGTGCCAGCAGCCAAGACGGGCAGCAAAGGGGCACAGATACGCAGTATTTT; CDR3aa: CASSQDGQQRGTDTQYF
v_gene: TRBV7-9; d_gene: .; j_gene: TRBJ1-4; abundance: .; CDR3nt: TGTGCCAGCAGCTTAGGGTCAGATACAACTAATGAAAAACTGTTTTTT; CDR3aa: CASSLGSDTTNEKLFF
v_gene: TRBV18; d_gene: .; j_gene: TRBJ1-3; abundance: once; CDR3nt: TGTGCCAGCTCATTTTTCCAAGGGTCGGATGGAAACACCATATATTTT; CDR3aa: CASSFFQGSDGNTIYF
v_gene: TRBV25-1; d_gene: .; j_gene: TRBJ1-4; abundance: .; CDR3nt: TGTGCCAGCAGTGAATGGGGCCGCAGGGAAAAACTGTTTTTT; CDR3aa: CASSEWGRREKLFF
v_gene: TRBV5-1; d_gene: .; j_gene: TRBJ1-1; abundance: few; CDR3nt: TGCGCCAGCAGTCTTCGGGTAGGCTCTGAAGCTTTCTTT; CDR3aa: CASSLRVGSEAFF
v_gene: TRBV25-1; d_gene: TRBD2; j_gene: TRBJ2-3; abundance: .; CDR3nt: TGTGCCAGCAGTGAATTCGGGGGAGGGTTTAGCACAGATACGCAGTATTTT; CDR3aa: CASSEFGGGFSTDTQYF
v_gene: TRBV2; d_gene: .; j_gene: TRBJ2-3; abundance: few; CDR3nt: TGTGCCAGCAGTTCCGGGACCTTGGGACATTTT; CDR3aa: CASSSGTLGHF
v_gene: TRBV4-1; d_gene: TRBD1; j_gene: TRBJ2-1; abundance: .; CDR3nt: TGCGCCAGCAGCCTCCGGACAGGGGGCGGTATGGCTTATGAGCAGTTCTTC; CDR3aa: CASSLRTGGGMAYEQFF
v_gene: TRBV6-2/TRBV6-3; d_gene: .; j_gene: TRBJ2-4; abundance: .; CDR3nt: TGTGCCAGCACCCCCAGGGGGGACGGCAAAAACATTCAGTACTTC; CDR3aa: CASTPRGDGKNIQYF
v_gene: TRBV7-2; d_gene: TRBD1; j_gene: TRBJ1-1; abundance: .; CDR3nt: TGTGCCAGCAACCAGGGGGCGCATGACACTGAAGCTTTCTTT; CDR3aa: CASNQGAHDTEAFF
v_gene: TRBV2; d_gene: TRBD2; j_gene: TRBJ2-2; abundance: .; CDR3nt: TGTGCCAGCAGCCAAGAGGTAGCGGGAGGTGCCGGGGAGCTGTTTTTT; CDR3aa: CASSQEVAGGAGELFF
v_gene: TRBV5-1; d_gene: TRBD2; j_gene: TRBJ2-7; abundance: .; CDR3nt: TGCGCCAGCAGCTTGGGGCTAGCGGGAGGTCTTTTGTACGAGCAGTACTTC; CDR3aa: CASSLGLAGGLLYEQYF
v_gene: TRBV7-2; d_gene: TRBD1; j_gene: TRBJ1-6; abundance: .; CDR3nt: TGTGCCAGCAGCTTATGGGACAGGGGGTATAATTCACCCCTCCACTTT; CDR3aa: CASSLWDRGYNSPLHF
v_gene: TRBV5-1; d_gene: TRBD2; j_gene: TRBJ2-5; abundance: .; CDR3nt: TGCGCCAGCAGCCCGGGGGGACCTTGGGGGGAAAAGGAGACCCAGTACTTC; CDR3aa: CASSPGGPWGEKETQYF